Reported below is one T cell receptor (beta chain). CDR3 size: 13 residues. The V segment lost 9 bases and the J segment 5 bases; nucleotides outside the gene matches: 7. Per the germline V gene, CDR1 is LNHDA and CDR2 is SQIVND (reference sequence). Authors' methods: The authors estimated nucleated cell counts from reference gene primer amplification. Libraries were prepared by immunoSEQ multiplex PCR; TCRdb keeps only in-frame clonotypes and omits some of them. V, J and clone size are those of that table, while D and trimming were read from the DNA. The table lists over 55,000 clones, 75% to 85% of them singletons. The data belong to a study of blood T cell repertoires in COVID-19. About the research overall: The study drew acute and convalescent COVID-19 samples from the United States, Italy and Spain. PBMCs, B-cell-depleted T cells, or T cells were the source of the cDNA or gDNA that made up the material.

Enrolled during active infection, Seattle patients were then followed longitudinally. The clonotype comes from a man between 45 and 60 years old with COVID-19, enrolled during active disease. Sequences were obtained from peripheral blood. The chain links TRBV19 to TRBJ2-5, with 9 bases that match TRBD2. The CDR3 region is CASRNSGSETQYF. For the CDR3, the DNA is TGTGCCAGCCGGAATAGCGGGAGCGAGACCCAGTACTTC.